Listed here are 5 T cell receptor beta chains from one sample, sequenced in a study of T cell repertoires in cytomegalovirus infection. TCRdb processed the reads anew with MiXCR; each CDR3 protein has one entry. The sample includes fewer than 1,000,000 distinct CDR3 sequences, approximately 32% of them seen just once. Their target antigens are unknown. The sample here was cultured CD8+ T cells from PBMCs, taken from culture after CMV antigen stimulation. The source is a human donor in good health (CMV status not recorded). Some clones in this sample may be carry-over from other donors' samples.

This clonotype appeared a few times. This chain joins TRBV28 and TRBJ1-4; D unclear. Germline CDR1 MDHEN, CDR2 SYDVKM. This CDR3 is 14 amino acids long. V dropped 6 bases and J dropped 0 bases, with 8 bases sitting between them. This CDR3 is CASSVYPTNEKLFF. CDR3 in DNA: TGTGCCAGCAGCGTGTACCCAACTAATGAAAAACTGTTTTTT.

This clonotype appeared a few times. The genes are TRBV6-5 and TRBJ2-1; D is unclear. Germline lookup yields CDR1 MNHEY and CDR2 SVGAGI. Trimming removed 4 bases from V and 6 bases from J, with 13 bases in between. The CDR3 runs 14 residues. CDR3 sequence: CASSSGPLPNEQFF. The CDR3 DNA reads TGTGCCAGCAGTTCCGGGCCTTTGCCCAATGAGCAGTTCTTC.

The chain is built from TRBV15 and TRBJ1-5; weak D call: TRBD1 (5 bases). With 5 bases removed from V and 5 bases from J, the gap between germline ends came to 19 bases. From germline, CDR1 is LNHNV and CDR2 YYDKDF (reference sequence). CDR3 size: 16 residues. CDR3 protein: CATSFGAGDWDQPQHF. CDR3 nucleotides: TGTGCCACCAGCTTCGGGGCGGGGGACTGGGATCAGCCCCAGCATTTT.

The chain couples TRBV24-1 to TRBJ2-3; 7 bases are a match to TRBD1. Unmatched junction bases numbered 7, after V lost 6 bases and J lost 2 bases. Germline V gene sequence: CDR1 KGHDR, CDR2 SFDVKD. This CDR3 comprises 15 residues. The CDR3 DNA is TGTGCCACCAGTCTGGACAGGACCATCACAGATACGCAGTATTTT. As protein: CATSLDRTITDTQYF.

The rearrangement uses TRBV6-6 and TRBJ1-1; no reliable D call. V was pared by 0 bases and J by 10 bases, with 9 bases between. Germline V gene data show CDR1 as MNHNY and CDR2 as SVGAGI (reference sequence). The CDR3 spans 12 residues. The CDR3 region is CASSYSEIVAFF. The CDR3 nucleotides read TGTGCCAGCAGTTACTCGGAGATTGTAGCTTTCTTT.